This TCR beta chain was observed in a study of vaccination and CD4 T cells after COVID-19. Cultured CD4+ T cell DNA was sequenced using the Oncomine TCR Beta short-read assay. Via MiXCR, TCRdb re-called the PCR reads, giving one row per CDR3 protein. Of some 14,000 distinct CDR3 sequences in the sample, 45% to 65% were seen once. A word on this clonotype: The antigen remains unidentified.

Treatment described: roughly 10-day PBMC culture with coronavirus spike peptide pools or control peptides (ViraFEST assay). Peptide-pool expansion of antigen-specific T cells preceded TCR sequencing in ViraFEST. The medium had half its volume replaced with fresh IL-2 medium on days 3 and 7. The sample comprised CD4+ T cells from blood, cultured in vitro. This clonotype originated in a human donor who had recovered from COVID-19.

The CDR3 DNA sequence: TGCGCCAGCAGCCAGAATCCAGGGTCGAGGGCTGAAGCTTTCTTT. Translating it yields CASSQNPGSRAEAFF. The gene calls are TRBV4-1 and TRBJ1-1, with TRBD1 as a possible D gene (5 bases). This CDR3 is 15 amino acids long. With 3 bases removed from V and 6 bases from J, the gap between germline ends came to 17 bases. Germline V gene data show CDR1 as MGHRA and CDR2 as YSYEKL.